The rows below give T cell receptor beta chains drawn from one sample of a study of T cells in Graves' hyperthyroidism and ophthalmopathy. MiXCR was run by TCRdb on the multiplex PCR reads, yielding one entry per CDR3 protein. The sample holds more than 550,000 distinct CDR3 sequences, 45% seen once. The sequenced sample consisted of peripheral blood or thyroid tissue (not recorded which). The origin of the receptors is an adult man with Graves' disease, either hyperthyroidism or ophthalmopathy (not recorded which). The conserved cysteine and the conserved F or W are not part of the CDR3 here. Clone size is shown for a subset of rows, as once, few, many or a class of expanded clone.

TRBV15	TRBJ1-5	NA	ATSRVTQGPNQPQH
TRBV15	TRBJ2-5	few	ATSRDWRETSGSREETQY
TRBV19	TRBJ1-5	few	ASRPGPFNQPQH
TRBV10-3	TRBJ1-5	NA	ASHPGGFNQPQH
TRBV29-1	TRBJ2-3	NA	SVLTTNRDTQY
TRBV5-1	TRBJ1-2	many	ASSLVGDYGYT
TRBV2	TRBJ2-5	NA	ASSPGQGAAETQY
TRBV20-1	TRBJ2-7	many	SARVWDGFLD
TRBV6-5	TRBJ1-4	NA	ASSLFAEREKLF
TRBV2	TRBJ2-3	NA	AISELLPPTDTQY
TRBV19	TRBJ1-5	NA	ASSIVFLTDNQPQH
TRBV6-1	TRBJ2-7	few	ASSFGAKGEQY
TRBV13	TRBJ1-1	NA	ASSLVPENAEAF
TRBV7-9	TRBJ2-5	many	ASSFPVSGGRGRETQY
TRBV29-1	TRBJ2-7	many	SVAGTGGYEQY
TRBV2	TRBJ1-5	NA	ASKWGDSNQPQH
TRBV20-1	TRBJ1-3	NA	SARDLGGISGNTIY
TRBV5-1	TRBJ1-6	NA	ASSSVGQDLNSPLH
TRBV12-3/TRBV12-4	TRBJ2-7	NA	ASSPSPGGYEQY
TRBV7-7	TRBJ2-7	NA	ASSVLGTATRAYEQY
TRBV7-9	TRBJ2-2	NA	ASSLASGDTGELF
TRBV10-1	TRBJ2-5	NA	ASSESWGYETQY
TRBV25-1	TRBJ2-5	NA	ANTPGRETQY
TRBV2	TRBJ1-2	many	ASSEGQGVYGYT
TRBV6-5	TRBJ1-5	NA	ASLGTGLFKGNQPQH
TRBV19	TRBJ1-3	many	ASVRGTFGNTIY
TRBV2	TRBJ2-5	NA	ASRRTSGVGETQY
TRBV7-2	TRBJ1-2	many	ASTAAGHYGYT
TRBV12-3/TRBV12-4	TRBJ1-3	few	ASTISISGNTIY
TRBV29-1	TRBJ1-2	many	SVEVDRDLYGYT
TRBV6-1	TRBJ2-7	NA	ASSDVGRTYEQY
TRBV7-9	TRBJ2-6	few	ASSLRGAGDGANVLT
TRBV6-5	TRBJ1-2	NA	ASSYSGDYGYT
TRBV5-5	TRBJ1-1	NA	ASSVEVGVTEAF
TRBV29-1	TRBJ1-2	once	SSEIQGSHGYT
TRBV10-3	TRBJ1-2	NA	AISESLRQMYGYT
TRBV2	TRBJ1-4	NA	ASRGAENEKLF
TRBV7-9	TRBJ1-4	many	ASSLRDRGEEKLF
TRBV29-1	TRBJ1-5	NA	SVAASGSPEH